This TCR beta chain is from a study of T cell responses to AZD1222 COVID-19 vaccine (dated by TCRdb to about 2021). In terms of the full investigation: Because spike-specific TCR depth and breadth did not differ between the two schedules, AZD1222 recipients who got a second dose at roughly 4 weeks were pooled with those who got a second dose at roughly 12 weeks. A total of approximately 240 trial participants underwent TCR sequencing, of whom 200 to 220 had received two doses of AZD1222 and around 25 had received two doses of the MenACWY control vaccine. Trial participants were enrolled by age into 18-55, 56-69 and 70-plus year subgroups, with around 150, 28 and 57 TCR-sequenced participants respectively.

What this sample's time point label stands for: baseline before first vaccination. The vaccinee samples were drawn from two UK trials, COV001 and COV002, one of which was a single-blind randomized controlled phase 2/3 trial testing AZD1222 (ChAdOx1 nCoV-19) in healthy adults. For TCRbeta chain sequencing, PBMC samples from trial participants were taken at day 0 and at day 28 after the second dose. The CDR3 regions of human TCRbeta chains were analyzed by immunosequencing. Under the source paper's analysis protocol: TCRs in the repertoires were compared against a reference library of SARS-CoV-2-specific TCRs that had been generated with the MIRA antigen-specificity platform. Breadth was defined as the fraction of unique TCRs that were SARS-CoV-2-associated, and depth was defined as the fraction of total T cells that were SARS-CoV-2-associated. Using the MIRA data, each spike-specific TCR was assigned both to the spike region to which the TCR was reactive and to a CD4 or CD8 class. Log10-transformed breadth and depth values were compared by one-way ANOVA with Sidak's multiple comparisons tests. The table was pulled from immuneACCESS by TCRdb, which kept in-frame rearrangements only. Such tables lose some clones; where checked, under half of the loss comes from unresolved V genes, and the rest has no known cause. V, J and clone size reflect that table, while D and trimming were determined from the DNA. The sample has 150,000 or so clones on record, under 90% of them singletons. Around 20% of the sample lies in the top ten.

What the work shows at the level of the full study, not this receptor alone: Because no samples from the day 14 peak response were available, repertoires could be characterized only after the peak T cell response. Vaccine-associated CD4 TCRs spanned the whole spike protein, with dominant responses in regions 160-218 and 743-854. In the small 56-69-year group, the increase in depth fell short of significance, most likely because of low power. Conclusions about previously exposed vaccinees were limited because only 6 or 7 AZD1222 recipients were SARS-CoV-2 seropositive at baseline. After two AZD1222 doses, spike-specific TCR breadth and depth were significantly higher than at day 0 and than in MenACWY recipients. Reportedly, close to half of the unique spike-specific TCRs recognized epitopes lying outside the regions that are mutated in the B.1.351 and B.1.1.7 variants. Participants were mostly white British and included more females than males, and it was suggested by the authors that clonal diversity may have been underestimated.

Clipping removes 4 bases from V and 4 bases from J, with 18 as the unmatched junction base count. The CDR3 sequence holds 18 residues, the cysteine and phenylalanine included. Only CDR3 DNA is held: 54 bases, read in frame from base 1. CDR1 and CDR2 are read off the germline V gene (reference sequence) as LGHDT and YNNKEL. In the case of this clone: Its antigen has not been determined. Within one base of it there is no much larger clone, and no base qualities were kept.

The sequence links TRBV3-1 (or the pseudogene TRBV3-2) to TRBJ2-7; TRBD2 fits 8 bases in the junction. Sequencing used peripheral blood, obtained on day 0 of AZD1222 vaccination. This sequence originates from an adult in good health. The CDR3 protein is CASSLVPLRAGGTYEQYF. Here is the DNA: TGTGCCAGCAGCCTAGTCCCCTTGAGGGCGGGGGGTACATACGAGCAGTACTTC.